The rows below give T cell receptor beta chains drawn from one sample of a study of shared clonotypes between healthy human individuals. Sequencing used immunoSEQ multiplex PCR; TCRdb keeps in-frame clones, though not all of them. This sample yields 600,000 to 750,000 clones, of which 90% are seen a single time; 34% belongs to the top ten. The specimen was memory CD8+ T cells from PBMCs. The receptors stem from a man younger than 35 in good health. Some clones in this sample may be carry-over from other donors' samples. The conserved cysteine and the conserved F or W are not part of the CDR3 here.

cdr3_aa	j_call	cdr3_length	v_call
ASSQDPRQGPKAF	TRBJ1-1	13	TRBV4-1
ASSSGLANGYEQY	TRBJ2-7	13	TRBV7-9
ASSVAGAGETQY	TRBJ2-5	12	TRBV9
ASSFQGYLQPQH	TRBJ1-5	12	TRBV28
ASSSSPTGNEQF	TRBJ2-1	12	TRBV27
ASSLPWEAGALRYT	TRBJ1-2	14	TRBV28
ASSVSKGTDTQY	TRBJ2-3	12	TRBV9
ASSIVQTVSNQPQH	TRBJ1-5	14	TRBV19
ASSLGGQPQH	TRBJ1-5	10	TRBV7-9
SALRAGHPGQY	TRBJ2-7	11	TRBV29-1
ASSSDRLNQPQH	TRBJ1-5	12	TRBV7-8
AISESGYDGELF	TRBJ2-2	12	TRBV10-3
ASRIGTGVYEQY	TRBJ2-7	12	TRBV5-6
ASSLVAGGTPEQY	TRBJ2-7	13	TRBV7-9
ASSKDLAGAGELF	TRBJ2-2	13	TRBV21-1